These 4 T cell receptor beta chains share one sample of origin, sequenced in a study of OX40 agonist ivuxolimab in advanced cancers. TCRdb's copy holds only in-frame clones and misses some; the assay was immunoSEQ multiplex PCR. This table has about 52,000 clones, about 85% appearing once. The material was CD4+ or CD8+ T cells sorted from blood, obtained in a trial of the OX40 agonist ivuxolimab. The receptors were gathered from an adult with an advanced solid tumor such as melanoma, head and neck, liver or kidney cancer.

The chain uses TRBV7-9 and TRBJ2-2; 7 nucleotides align to TRBD1. The length of the CDR3 is 15 residues. Germline V gene data show CDR1 as SEHNR and CDR2 as FQNEAQ (reference sequence). Trimming cost V 5 bases and J 7 bases; bases outside gene matches: 10. The CDR3 DNA reads as TGTGCCAGCAGCATTACAGGGGAACTGAACGGGGAGCTGTTTTTT. It codes for CASSITGELNGELFF.

The chain couples TRBV5-6 to TRBJ2-7; TRBD1 matches at 10 bases. This CDR3 region has 14 residues. CDR1 is SGHDT, CDR2 YYEEEE, per germline. Trimming took 0 bases from V and 3 from J; bases not matched to a gene: 0. In nucleotides, the CDR3 is TGTGCCAGCAGCTTGGGGACAGGGGGCTACGAGCAGTACTTC. It is translated as CASSLGTGGYEQYF.

The V gene is TRBV19, the J gene TRBJ1-4; D is undetermined. Per the germline V gene, CDR1 is LNHDA and CDR2 is SQIVND (reference sequence). V was trimmed by 5 bases and J by 8 bases, leaving 21 bases between them. This CDR3 has 16 amino acids. The CDR3: CASSLITAGGSEKLFF. The CDR3 coding sequence is TGTGCCAGTAGTCTGATAACAGCCGGAGGTTCGGAAAAACTGTTTTTT.

V is TRBV19 and J is TRBJ1-6, with a possible D match to TRBD1 (6 bases). This CDR3 is built from 14 residues. Germline V gene lookup returns CDR1 LNHDA and CDR2 SQIVND (reference sequence). The V gene lost 9 bases and the J gene lost 4 bases, with 13 bases spanning the gap. CDR3 DNA sequence: TGTGCCAGCGAAACAGGGTGGTATAATTCACCCCTCCACTTT. It yields the protein CASETGWYNSPLHF.